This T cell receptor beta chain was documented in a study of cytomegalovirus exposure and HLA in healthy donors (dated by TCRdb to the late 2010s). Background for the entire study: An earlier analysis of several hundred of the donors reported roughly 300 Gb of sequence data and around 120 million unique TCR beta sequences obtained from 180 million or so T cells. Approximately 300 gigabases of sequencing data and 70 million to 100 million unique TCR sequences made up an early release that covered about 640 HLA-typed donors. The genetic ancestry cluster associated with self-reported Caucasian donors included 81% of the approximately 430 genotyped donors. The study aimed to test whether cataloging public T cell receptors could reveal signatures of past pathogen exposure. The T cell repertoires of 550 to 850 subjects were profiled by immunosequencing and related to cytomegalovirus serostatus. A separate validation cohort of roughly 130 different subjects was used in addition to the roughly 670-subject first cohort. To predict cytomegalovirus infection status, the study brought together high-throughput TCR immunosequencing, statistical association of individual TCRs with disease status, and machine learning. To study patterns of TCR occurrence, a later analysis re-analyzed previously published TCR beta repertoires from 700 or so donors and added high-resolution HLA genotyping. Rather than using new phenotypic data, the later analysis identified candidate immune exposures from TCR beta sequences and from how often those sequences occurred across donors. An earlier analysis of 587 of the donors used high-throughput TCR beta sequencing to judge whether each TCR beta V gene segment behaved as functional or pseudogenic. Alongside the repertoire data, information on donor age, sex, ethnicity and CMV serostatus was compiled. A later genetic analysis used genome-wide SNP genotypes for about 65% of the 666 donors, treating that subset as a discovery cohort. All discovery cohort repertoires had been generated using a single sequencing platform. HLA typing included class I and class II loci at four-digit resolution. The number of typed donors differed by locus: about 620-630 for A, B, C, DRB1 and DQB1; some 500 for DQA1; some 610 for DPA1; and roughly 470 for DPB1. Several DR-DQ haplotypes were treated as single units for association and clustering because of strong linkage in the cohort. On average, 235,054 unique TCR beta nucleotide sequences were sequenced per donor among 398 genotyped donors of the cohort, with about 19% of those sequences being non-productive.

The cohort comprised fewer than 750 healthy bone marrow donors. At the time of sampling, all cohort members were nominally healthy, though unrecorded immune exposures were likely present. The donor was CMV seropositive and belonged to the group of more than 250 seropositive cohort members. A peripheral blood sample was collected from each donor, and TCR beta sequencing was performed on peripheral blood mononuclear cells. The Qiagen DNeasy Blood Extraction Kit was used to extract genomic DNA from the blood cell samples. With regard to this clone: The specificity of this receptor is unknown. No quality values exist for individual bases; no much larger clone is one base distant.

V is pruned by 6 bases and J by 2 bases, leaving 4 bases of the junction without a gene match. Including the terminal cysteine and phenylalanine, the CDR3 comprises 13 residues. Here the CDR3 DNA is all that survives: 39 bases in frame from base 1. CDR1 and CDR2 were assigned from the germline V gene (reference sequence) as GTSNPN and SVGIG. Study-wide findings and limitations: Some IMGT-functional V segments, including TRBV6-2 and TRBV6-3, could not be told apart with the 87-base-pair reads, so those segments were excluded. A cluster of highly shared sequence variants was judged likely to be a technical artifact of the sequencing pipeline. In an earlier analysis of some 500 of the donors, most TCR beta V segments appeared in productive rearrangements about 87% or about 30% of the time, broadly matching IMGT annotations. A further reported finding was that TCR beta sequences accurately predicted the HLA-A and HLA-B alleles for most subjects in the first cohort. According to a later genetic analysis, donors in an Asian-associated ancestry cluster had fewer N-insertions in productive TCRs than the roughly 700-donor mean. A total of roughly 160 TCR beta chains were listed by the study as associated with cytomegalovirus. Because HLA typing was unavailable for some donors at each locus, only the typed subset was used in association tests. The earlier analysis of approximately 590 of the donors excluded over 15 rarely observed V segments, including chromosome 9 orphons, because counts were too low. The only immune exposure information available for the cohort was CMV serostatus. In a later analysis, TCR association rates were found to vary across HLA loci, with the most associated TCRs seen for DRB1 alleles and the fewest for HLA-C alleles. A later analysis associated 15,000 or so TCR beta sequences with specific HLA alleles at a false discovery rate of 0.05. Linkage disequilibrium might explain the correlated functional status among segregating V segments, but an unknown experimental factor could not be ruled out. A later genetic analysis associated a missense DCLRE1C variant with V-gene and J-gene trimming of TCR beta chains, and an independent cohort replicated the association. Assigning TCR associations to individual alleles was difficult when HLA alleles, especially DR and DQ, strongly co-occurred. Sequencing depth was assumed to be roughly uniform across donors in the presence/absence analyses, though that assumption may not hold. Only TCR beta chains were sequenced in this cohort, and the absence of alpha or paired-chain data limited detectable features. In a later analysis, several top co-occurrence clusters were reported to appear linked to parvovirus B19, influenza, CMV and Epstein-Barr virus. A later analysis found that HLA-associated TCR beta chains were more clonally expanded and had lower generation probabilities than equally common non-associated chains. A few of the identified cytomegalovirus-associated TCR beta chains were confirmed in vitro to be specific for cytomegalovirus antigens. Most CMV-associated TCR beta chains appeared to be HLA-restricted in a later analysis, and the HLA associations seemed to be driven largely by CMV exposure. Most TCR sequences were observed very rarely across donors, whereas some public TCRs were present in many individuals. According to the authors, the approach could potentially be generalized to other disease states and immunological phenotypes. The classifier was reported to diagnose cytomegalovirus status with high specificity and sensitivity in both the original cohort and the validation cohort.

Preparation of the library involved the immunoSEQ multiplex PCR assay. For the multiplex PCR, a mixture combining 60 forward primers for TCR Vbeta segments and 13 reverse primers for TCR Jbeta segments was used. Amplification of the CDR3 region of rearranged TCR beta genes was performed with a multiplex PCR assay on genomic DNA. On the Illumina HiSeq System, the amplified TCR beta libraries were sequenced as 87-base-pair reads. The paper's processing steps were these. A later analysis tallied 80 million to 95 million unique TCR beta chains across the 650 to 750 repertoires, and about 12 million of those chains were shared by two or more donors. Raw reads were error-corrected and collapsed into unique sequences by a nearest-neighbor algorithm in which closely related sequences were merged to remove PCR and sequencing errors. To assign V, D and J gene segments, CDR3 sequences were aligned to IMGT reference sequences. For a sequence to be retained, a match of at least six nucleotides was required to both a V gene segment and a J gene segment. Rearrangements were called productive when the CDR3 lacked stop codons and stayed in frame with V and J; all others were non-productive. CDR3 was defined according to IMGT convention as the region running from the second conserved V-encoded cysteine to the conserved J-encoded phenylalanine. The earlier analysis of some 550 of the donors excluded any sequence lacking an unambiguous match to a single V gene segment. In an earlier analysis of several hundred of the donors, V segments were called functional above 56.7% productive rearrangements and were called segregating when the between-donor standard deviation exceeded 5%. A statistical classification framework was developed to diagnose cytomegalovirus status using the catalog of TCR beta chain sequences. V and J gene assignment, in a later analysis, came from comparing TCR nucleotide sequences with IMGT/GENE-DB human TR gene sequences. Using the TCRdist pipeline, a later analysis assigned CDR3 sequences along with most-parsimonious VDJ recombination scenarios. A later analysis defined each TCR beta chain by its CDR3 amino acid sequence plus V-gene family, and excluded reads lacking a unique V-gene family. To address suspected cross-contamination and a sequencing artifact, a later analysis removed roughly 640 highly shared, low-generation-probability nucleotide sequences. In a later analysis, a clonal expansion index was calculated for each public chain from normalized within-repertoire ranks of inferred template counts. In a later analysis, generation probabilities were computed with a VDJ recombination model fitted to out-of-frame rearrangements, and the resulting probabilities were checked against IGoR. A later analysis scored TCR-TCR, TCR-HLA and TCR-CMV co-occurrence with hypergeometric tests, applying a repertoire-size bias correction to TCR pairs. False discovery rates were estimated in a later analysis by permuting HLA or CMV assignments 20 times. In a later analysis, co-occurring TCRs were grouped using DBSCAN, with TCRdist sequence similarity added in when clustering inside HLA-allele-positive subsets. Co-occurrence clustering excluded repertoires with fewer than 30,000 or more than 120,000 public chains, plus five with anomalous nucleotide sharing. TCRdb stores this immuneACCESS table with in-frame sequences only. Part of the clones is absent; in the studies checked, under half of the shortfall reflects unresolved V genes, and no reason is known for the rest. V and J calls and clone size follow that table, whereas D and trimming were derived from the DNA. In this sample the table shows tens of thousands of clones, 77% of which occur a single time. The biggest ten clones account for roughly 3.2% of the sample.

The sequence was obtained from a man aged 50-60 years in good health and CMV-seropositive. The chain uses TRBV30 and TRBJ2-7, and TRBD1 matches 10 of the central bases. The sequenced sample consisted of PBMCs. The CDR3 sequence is CACTGTGAYEQYF. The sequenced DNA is TGTGCCTGCACCGGGACAGGGGCCTACGAGCAGTACTTC.